This T cell receptor beta chain is drawn from a study of shared clonotypes between healthy human individuals. The naive CD8 fraction comprised CD45RO-negative cells positively selected for CCR7 and excluded terminally differentiated effector memory CD45RA+ cells. Adult donors, all healthy and HIV-negative, had no recent acute infections or vaccinations. In the study's own analysis: Filtering differed for immunoSEQ, which gave only junction sequences without quality scores. Method: immunoSEQ multiplex PCR; TCRdb's copy keeps in-frame clones and lacks some. V, J and clone size derive from that table, while D and trimming were established from the DNA sequence. The data hold approximately 590,000 clones, with roughly 95% observed a single time. This CDR3 region has 15 residues. V was cut by 5 bases and J by 3 bases, with 17 bases left in between. Germline V gene lookup returns CDR1 LNHNV and CDR2 YYDKDF (reference sequence).

The sequence was collected from a woman aged 25 to 39 in good health. Sequenced sample: naive CD8+ T cells sorted from blood. The chain joins TRBV15 to TRBJ2-7, with unresolved D. The CDR3 protein is CATSPNPQNSYEQYF. The CDR3 DNA reads TGTGCCACCAGCCCTAATCCGCAAAATAGCTACGAGCAGTACTTC.